This T cell receptor beta chain emerged from a study of blood T cell repertoires in COVID-19. Study context: Italy, Spain and the United States were the sources of the convalescent and acute COVID-19 samples.

Original handling: Researchers report that nucleated cell counts were estimated from reference gene primer amplification. TCRdb's table, derived via immunoSEQ multiplex PCR, lists solely in-frame clones and lacks some. The V and J calls and clone size were taken over from that table, and D and trimming were inferred from the DNA. The sample consists of about 380,000 clones, approximately 90% of them appearing once. After removal of 7 bases from V and 4 bases from J, the junction contained 12 bases not matched to a gene. Germline CDR1 and CDR2: LNHDA and SQIVND (reference sequence). This CDR3 is built from 16 residues. Individuals drawn from approximately 26 US areas were about 18 to 100 years old. Self-reported history from a screening survey and questionnaire set each donor's cohort.

This chain connects TRBV19 to TRBJ1-5; 8 positions match TRBD1. The sequencing sample was made of PBMCs or T cells enriched from blood (not recorded which). The TCR sequence derives from a woman between 18 and 29 years old who had recovered from COVID-19. The DNA for the CDR3 is TGTGCCAGTAACCAGGACAGGGTAGAAAGTAATCAGCCCCAGCATTTT. Its translation is CASNQDRVESNQPQHF. Filled out from reference TRBV19 and TRBJ1-5, the complete variable domain reads DGGITQSPKYLFRKEGQNVTLSCEQNLNHDAMYWYRQDPGQGLRLIYYSQIVNDFQKGDIAEGYSVSREKKESFPLTVTSAQKNPTAFYLCASNQDRVESNQPQHFGDGTRLSIL.